The 14 T cell receptor beta chains below were found in one sample sequenced in a study of blood T cell repertoires in COVID-19. The assay was immunoSEQ multiplex PCR, and TCRdb's table has in-frame clones only and misses some. The table shows approximately 110,000 clones, with about 94% occurring only once. Sequencing input: peripheral blood. The receptors derive from a man aged 50 to 59 with COVID-19, enrolled during active disease.

CDR3 region: CATWRGPSTDTQYF. The CDR3 DNA sequence: TGTGCCACGTGGCGGGGTCCTAGCACAGATACGCAGTATTTT. The gene calls are TRBV6-5 and TRBJ2-3; TRBD2 might be the D (6 bases). Trimming took off 10 bases at V and 0 bases at J, with 14 bases between the two ends. Germline-derived CDR1 and CDR2 are MNHEY and SVGAGI. CDR3 length: 14 amino acids.

V is TRBV25-1 and J is TRBJ1-5; 11 nucleotides line up with TRBD1. The CDR3 is made up of 17 amino acids. Losses at the gene ends were 5 bases for V and 2 bases for J; bases not matched to a gene: 8. In germline, CDR1 is MGHDK, CDR2 SYGVNS. The CDR3 loop reads CASSPGTGGGGNQPQHF. CDR3 sequence (DNA): TGTGCCAGCAGTCCCGGGACAGGGGGTGGGGGCAATCAGCCCCAGCATTTT. The whole variable domain, remainder taken from reference TRBV25-1 and TRBJ1-5, is EADIYQTPRYLVIGTGKKITLECSQTMGHDKMYWYQQDPGMELHLIHYSYGVNSTEKGDLSSESTVSRIRTEHFPLTLESARPSHTSQYLCASSPGTGGGGNQPQHFGDGTRLSIL.

The chain carries TRBV6-5 and TRBJ2-1; 9 bases line up with TRBD2. Unmatched junction bases numbered 8, after V lost 5 bases and J lost 6 bases. This CDR3 spans 15 amino acids. The germline V gene encodes CDR1 MNHEY and CDR2 SVGAGI. The CDR3 spells CASSLRAGGSNEQFF. Written as DNA, the CDR3 is TGTGCCAGCAGTCTCAGAGCGGGAGGTTCCAATGAGCAGTTCTTC.

The chain is built from TRBV19 and TRBJ2-1; 7 positions agree with TRBD1. Losses at the gene ends were 6 bases for V and 7 bases for J; bases not matched to a gene: 12. From germline, CDR1 is LNHDA and CDR2 SQIVND (reference sequence). This CDR3 has 15 amino acids. The CDR3 DNA reads TGTGCCAGTAGCGAACACAGGGGACCCCTGAATGAGCAGTTCTTC. Translating it yields CASSEHRGPLNEQFF.

This chain connects TRBV5-1 to TRBJ2-1, with 13 bases fitting TRBD2. This CDR3 has 15 residues. The germline CDR1 and CDR2 sequences are SGHRS and YFSETQ. V was clipped by 4 bases and J by 6 bases; unmatched bases: 4. The CDR3 DNA reads as TGCGCCAGCAGCCCAAGACTAGCGGGAGGCAATGAGCAGTTCTTC. Its protein product is CASSPRLAGGNEQFF.

In regard to this clone: The same CDR3 arises from other DNA sequences in this sample as well. The chain carries TRBV6-5 and TRBJ1-1; D unclear. Germline V gene sequence: CDR1 MNHEY, CDR2 SVGAGI. V was shortened by 9 bases and J by 0 bases, with 5 bases between the two germline ends. CDR3 length: 11 amino acids. The CDR3 coding sequence is TGTGCCAGTACAGTGAACACTGAAGCTTTCTTT. It is translated as CASTVNTEAFF.

This sequence joins TRBV5-6 and TRBJ1-6; no definite D call. The V and J ends lost 4 bases and 5 bases respectively, with 10 bases between them. Germline CDR1 and CDR2: SGHDT and YYEEEE. The CDR3 has 14 residues. Written as DNA, the CDR3 is TGTGCCAGCAGCCTACCACGAGATAATTCACCCCTCCACTTT. Translation gives CASSLPRDNSPLHF.

V gene TRBV2 combines with J gene TRBJ2-2, with TRBD2 matching 10 bases. The CDR3 length is 16 residues. Trimming cost V 6 bases and J 8 bases; bases outside gene matches: 12. Germline CDR1 is SNHLY and CDR2 is FYNNEI. This chain's CDR3 is CASSASSGRISGELFF. The CDR3 region has the DNA TGTGCCAGCAGCGCGTCTAGCGGGAGAATATCGGGGGAGCTGTTTTTT.

The rearrangement joins TRBV19 to TRBJ2-7; D possibly corresponds to TRBD1 (6 bases). Germline V gene sequence: CDR1 LNHDA, CDR2 SQIVND (reference sequence). The CDR3 runs to 16 residues. The V end lost 7 bases, the J end lost 2 bases, and 21 bases lay between the germline ends. The CDR3 is CASTSRGHGFTYEQYV. In DNA form, the CDR3 reads TGTGCCAGTACTTCCAGGGGACACGGATTTACCTACGAGCAGTACGTC.

The chain uses TRBV9 and TRBJ2-7, with a tentative D call TRBD2 (5 bases). The CDR3 spans 13 residues. Germline values: CDR1 SGDLS, CDR2 YYNGEE. V was pared by 0 bases and J by 2 bases, with 6 bases between. The DNA of the CDR3 is TGTGCCAGCAGCGTAGACGGGGCCTACGAGCAGTACTTC. Protein: CASSVDGAYEQYF.

This sequence joins TRBV3-1 (or the pseudogene TRBV3-2) and TRBJ1-2; D ambiguous. This CDR3 has 15 amino acids. Trimming removed 1 base from V and 3 bases from J, with 12 bases in between. The germline V gene encodes CDR1 LGHDT and CDR2 YNNKEL (reference sequence). The CDR3 here is CASSQVPFYYYGYTF. The CDR3 region has the DNA TGTGCCAGCAGCCAAGTCCCCTTCTATTACTATGGCTACACCTTC.

The chain is built from TRBV10-2 and TRBJ2-7; 9 positions agree with TRBD2. Germline loops: CDR1 WSHSY, CDR2 SAAADI. V lost 2 bases and J lost 4; bases outside the gene matches: 3. The CDR3 covers 14 residues. In nucleotides, the CDR3 is TGCGCCAGCAGTGAGCGGCTAGCGGGATACGAGCAGTACGTC. This codes for CASSERLAGYEQYV.

This clone was counted between two and nine times. CDR3 amino acids: CASCITGEHEQYF. The CDR3 bases are TGTGCCAGCTGTATAACAGGGGAACACGAGCAGTACTTC. The J gene is TRBJ2-7, the V gene TRBV18; 7 positions match TRBD1. The germline CDR1 and CDR2 sequences are KGHSH and LQKENI. The CDR3 spans 13 residues. Trimming removed 7 bases from V and 5 bases from J; junction bases left unmatched: 8. Together with reference TRBV18 and TRBJ2-7, the CDR3 gives the full variable domain: NAGVMQNPRHLVRRRGQEARLRCSPMKGHSHVYWYRQLPEEGLKFMVYLQKENIIDESGMPKERFSAEFPKEGPSILRIQQVVRGDSAAYFCASCITGEHEQYFGPGTRLTVT.

The V gene is TRBV6-5, the J gene TRBJ2-7, with D perhaps matching TRBD1 (7 bases). Trimming left V 6 bases short and J 2 bases short, with 17 bases between. Germline V gene lookup returns CDR1 MNHEY and CDR2 SVGAGI. The CDR3 is 15 amino acids. CDR3 bases: TGTGCCAGCAGACCCCAGGGGGGCGCAACCTACGAGCAGTACTTC. Its translation is CASRPQGGATYEQYF.